This is a list of T cell receptor beta chains from one sample in a study of shared clonotypes between healthy human individuals. Libraries were prepared by immunoSEQ multiplex PCR; TCRdb keeps only in-frame clonotypes and omits some of them. The sample records roughly 520,000 clones, more than 95% being singletons. Sequenced sample: naive CD4+ T cells sorted from blood. The receptors derive from a woman aged 25-40 years in good health. CDR3s include the opening cysteine and the closing phenylalanine or tryptophan. A D gene is named only where the DNA matches it firmly.

CASSLIERDTGELFF,.,TRBJ2-2,TRBV7-9
CASSSLRGFNYGYTF,.,TRBJ1-2,TRBV5-6
CASQEGAGVYEQYF,.,TRBJ2-7,TRBV10-2
CASNRLPGLVSYEQYF,TRBD2,TRBJ2-7,TRBV5-1
CASSSLAGGPYNEQFF,TRBD2,TRBJ2-1,TRBV27
CASSIGRGTYEQYF,.,TRBJ2-7,TRBV19
CASSYRQGLAGTYEQYF,TRBD2,TRBJ2-7,TRBV27
CASSLWAGGTYEQYF,TRBD2,TRBJ2-7,TRBV28
CASSSSTRLANTIYF,.,TRBJ1-3,TRBV7-9
CASSQTSGYTGELFF,.,TRBJ2-2,TRBV18
CASSPLGTSGSEEQYF,TRBD2,TRBJ2-5,TRBV2
CASGYGGTDTQYF,.,TRBJ2-3,TRBV18
CASSSTAGFFSTNEKLFF,.,TRBJ1-4,TRBV27
CASSIVWVGAAGSGELFF,.,TRBJ2-2,TRBV19
CASSLTQIYGYTF,.,TRBJ1-2,TRBV7-9
CSVDWDRAPDTQYF,TRBD1,TRBJ2-3,TRBV29-1
CASSSGTDTQYF,.,TRBJ2-3,TRBV5-1
CASSLGTGGVGEQYF,TRBD1,TRBJ2-7,TRBV5-5
CASSIAKNTGELFF,.,TRBJ2-2,TRBV19
CASSIRLAGGSGANVLTF,TRBD2,TRBJ2-6,TRBV19
CASSQDGSSYNEQFF,.,TRBJ2-1,TRBV4-1
CASSVTIGTGSNEQFF,TRBD1,TRBJ2-1,TRBV9
CASSLVREGGYGYTF,.,TRBJ1-2,TRBV5-4
CASSLAHGGLTYNEQFF,.,TRBJ2-1,TRBV7-9
CASSSRPLGRFVEQYF,.,TRBJ2-7,TRBV5-1
CASSLWSGVGQPQHF,.,TRBJ1-5,TRBV7-8
CASSKTGTDRNQPQHF,.,TRBJ1-5,TRBV18
CASSIDRGTKRPGQPQHF,.,TRBJ1-5,TRBV19
CAWGKRGGYYEQYF,TRBD2,TRBJ2-7,TRBV30
CASSITSGSRYEQYF,TRBD2,TRBJ2-7,TRBV19
CASGEVGGALNEQFF,.,TRBJ2-1,TRBV25-1
CASLDWGNEETQYF,.,TRBJ2-5,TRBV6-1
CASVRTVSNQPQHF,.,TRBJ1-5,TRBV28
CASSKGTGPYEQYF,.,TRBJ2-7,TRBV7-2
CSVEMGLGETQYF,.,TRBJ2-5,TRBV29-1
CASSRSLAGGADTQYF,TRBD2,TRBJ2-3,TRBV5-4
CASNRDGLNTEAFF,.,TRBJ1-1,TRBV27
CASSLGTSGRQETQYF,TRBD2,TRBJ2-5,TRBV7-9
CASSKAGRTTDTQYF,.,TRBJ2-3,TRBV19
CASSPQTGTDSYEQYF,TRBD1,TRBJ2-7,TRBV18
CASRRGAVIDTQYF,.,TRBJ2-3,TRBV2
CASGPNGEGGHNEQFF,.,TRBJ2-1,TRBV28
CASSQGLGGNQPQHF,.,TRBJ1-5,TRBV27
CASRRAPVNTGELFF,.,TRBJ2-2,TRBV28
CASRGTSGTYEQYF,TRBD2,TRBJ2-7,TRBV19
CSVGATSGRWTEQFF,TRBD2,TRBJ2-1,TRBV29-1
CASTHVLGTPTSGANVLTF,.,TRBJ2-6,TRBV4-1
CASSAPGQRSGNTIYF,TRBD1,TRBJ1-3,TRBV7-6
CSVEKASEQYF,.,TRBJ2-7,TRBV29-1
CASSLSGGTKNIQYF,TRBD2,TRBJ2-4,TRBV27
CASSPTTEIYEQYF,.,.,TRBV28
CASSDAARVRETQYF,.,TRBJ2-5,TRBV6-4
CASSLGQGARDEQYF,TRBD1,TRBJ2-7,TRBV28
CASSLQGEAFF,.,TRBJ1-1,TRBV28
CASSLPPGQVYEQYF,.,TRBJ2-7,TRBV28